The source of this TCR beta chain is a study of cytomegalovirus exposure and HLA in healthy donors. Study findings and constraints: 150 or so TCR beta chains were listed as cytomegalovirus-associated. Association of a missense DCLRE1C variant with TCR beta V- and J-gene trimming was reported in a later analysis. Most subjects' HLA-A and HLA-B alleles were reportedly predicted from TCR beta sequences.

Primers included in the PCR were 60 Vbeta and 13 Jbeta primers. Here immunoSEQ multiplex PCR was the method, and the copy in TCRdb shows in-frame clones only, minus some. The table lists 100,000 to 150,000 clones, approximately 80% of them singletons. When sampled, the donors appeared nominally healthy, though they likely had unrecorded immune exposures. V was clipped by 5 bases and J by 11 bases; unmatched bases: 9. The CDR3 consists of 13 residues. Germline V lookup: CDR1 LNHDA, CDR2 SQIVND (reference sequence). Turning to this clone: Its specificity is unknown.

The sequence derives from a woman between 40 and 50 years old in good health and CMV-seropositive. The chain recombines TRBV19 with TRBJ1-5, with TRBD1 matching 7 bases. Sequenced sample: PBMCs. The CDR3 spells CASSHRGPGAQHF. CDR3 sequence (DNA): TGTGCCAGTAGTCACAGGGGCCCCGGGGCCCAGCATTTT.